A single T cell receptor beta chain is shown here with its context. As originally analysed: Amplification of reference gene primers was used by the study to estimate nucleated cell counts. Method: immunoSEQ multiplex PCR; TCRdb's copy keeps in-frame clones and lacks some. The V and J calls and clone size come from that table; D and trimming were worked out from the DNA. The sample consists of under 300,000 clones, 80% to 90% of them appearing once. These data originate in a study of blood T cell repertoires in COVID-19. Study-level background: There were acute and convalescent COVID-19 samples, and they came from the United States, Italy and Spain.

This CDR3 has 14 amino acids. Germline values: CDR1 SGHTA, CDR2 FQGNSA. Trimming at V came to 5 bases and at J to 2 bases, leaving 4 bases not matched to a gene. The sequence was collected from a man aged 55 to 69 with acute or convalescent COVID-19. The gene calls are TRBV7-2 and TRBJ2-5; 8 bases map to TRBD1. Sequenced: peripheral blood. The CDR3 protein is CASSTDRGQETQYF. The CDR3, as DNA: TGTGCCAGCAGCACTGACAGGGGACAAGAGACCCAGTACTTC.